This TCR beta chain was identified in a study of T cell changes during pregnancy in multiple sclerosis. The CDR3 spans 17 residues. The germline V gene encodes CDR1 MNHEY and CDR2 SMNVEV (reference sequence). V gave up 6 bases and J gave up 1 base, with 19 bases separating them. Sequenced by immunoSEQ multiplex PCR; TCRdb stores in-frame clones only, minus some. The sample lists over 55,000 clones; approximately 92% were seen once. This chain connects TRBV27 to TRBJ1-5; TRBD1 might be the D (6 bases). The material was CD8+ T cells from peripheral blood mononuclear cells, obtained in the third trimester of pregnancy. The clonotype comes from a female donor in good health, enrolled as a control in a pregnancy study. The DNA of the CDR3 is TGTGCCAGCAGAGACAGGTTAGGGTCGGACAGCAATCAGCCCCAGCATTTT. Protein product: CASRDRLGSDSNQPQHF.